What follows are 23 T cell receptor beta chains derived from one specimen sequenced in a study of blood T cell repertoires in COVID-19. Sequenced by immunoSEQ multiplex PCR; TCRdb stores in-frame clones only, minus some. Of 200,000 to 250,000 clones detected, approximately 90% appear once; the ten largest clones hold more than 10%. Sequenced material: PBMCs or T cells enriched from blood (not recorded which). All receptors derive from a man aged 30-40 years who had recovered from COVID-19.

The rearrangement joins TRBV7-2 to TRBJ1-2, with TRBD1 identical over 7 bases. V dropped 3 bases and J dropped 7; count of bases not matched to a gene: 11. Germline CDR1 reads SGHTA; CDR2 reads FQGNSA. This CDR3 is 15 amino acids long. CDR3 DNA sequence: TGTGCCAGCAGCTTCCGGACGGACAGGCGGGGTGGCTACACCTTC. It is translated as CASSFRTDRRGGYTF.

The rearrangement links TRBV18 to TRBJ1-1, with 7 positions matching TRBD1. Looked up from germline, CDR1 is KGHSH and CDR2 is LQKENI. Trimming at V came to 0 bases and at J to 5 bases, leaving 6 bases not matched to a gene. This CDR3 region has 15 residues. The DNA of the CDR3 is TGTGCCAGCTCACCACCGGAGGGGGCGAAAACTGAAGCTTTCTTT. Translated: CASSPPEGAKTEAFF.

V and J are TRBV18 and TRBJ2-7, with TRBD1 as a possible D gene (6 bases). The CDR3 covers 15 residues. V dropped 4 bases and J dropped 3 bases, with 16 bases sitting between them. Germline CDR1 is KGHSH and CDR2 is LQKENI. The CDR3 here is CASSHPRGHLYEQYF. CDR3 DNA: TGTGCCAGCTCACACCCCCGGGGACATCTCTACGAGCAGTACTTC.

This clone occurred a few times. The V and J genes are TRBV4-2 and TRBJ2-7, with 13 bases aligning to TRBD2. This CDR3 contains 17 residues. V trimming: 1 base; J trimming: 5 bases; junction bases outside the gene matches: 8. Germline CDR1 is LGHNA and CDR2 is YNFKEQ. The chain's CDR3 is CASSQVGGGLAGHEQYF. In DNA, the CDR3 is TGTGCCAGCAGCCAAGTAGGAGGGGGACTAGCGGGACACGAGCAGTACTTC.

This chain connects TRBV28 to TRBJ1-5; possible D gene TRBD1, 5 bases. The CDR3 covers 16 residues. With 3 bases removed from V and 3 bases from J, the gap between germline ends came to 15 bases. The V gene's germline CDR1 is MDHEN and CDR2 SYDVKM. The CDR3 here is CASSFWKGPYNQPQHF. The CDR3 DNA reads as TGTGCCAGCAGTTTTTGGAAGGGGCCCTACAATCAGCCCCAGCATTTT.

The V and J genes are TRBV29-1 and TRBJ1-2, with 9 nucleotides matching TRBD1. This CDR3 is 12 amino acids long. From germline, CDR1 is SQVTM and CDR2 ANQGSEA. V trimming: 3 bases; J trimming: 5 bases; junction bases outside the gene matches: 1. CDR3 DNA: TGCAGCGTTGAGGGACAGGGTTATGGCTACACCTTC. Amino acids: CSVEGQGYGYTF.

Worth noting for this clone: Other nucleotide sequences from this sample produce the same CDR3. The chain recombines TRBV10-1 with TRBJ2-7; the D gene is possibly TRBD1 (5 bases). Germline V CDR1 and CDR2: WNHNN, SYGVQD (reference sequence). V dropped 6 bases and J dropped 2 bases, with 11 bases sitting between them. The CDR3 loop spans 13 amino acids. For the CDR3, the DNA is TGCGCCAGCAGCCCAAGGGGTGCCTACGAGCAGTACTTC. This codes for CASSPRGAYEQYF.

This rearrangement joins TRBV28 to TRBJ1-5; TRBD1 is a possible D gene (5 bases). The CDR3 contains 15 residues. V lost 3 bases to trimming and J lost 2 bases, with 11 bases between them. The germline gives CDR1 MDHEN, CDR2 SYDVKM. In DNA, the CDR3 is TGTGCCAGCAGTTTGGGACTCCGGGGCAATCAGCCCCAGCATTTT. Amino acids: CASSLGLRGNQPQHF.

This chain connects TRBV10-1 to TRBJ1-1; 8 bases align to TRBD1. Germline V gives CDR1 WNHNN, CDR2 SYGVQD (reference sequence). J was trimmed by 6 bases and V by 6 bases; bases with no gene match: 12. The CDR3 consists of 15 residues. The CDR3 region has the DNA TGCGCCAGCAGACGGGCCGGGACAGGACCTTCTGAAGCTTTCTTT. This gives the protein CASRRAGTGPSEAFF.

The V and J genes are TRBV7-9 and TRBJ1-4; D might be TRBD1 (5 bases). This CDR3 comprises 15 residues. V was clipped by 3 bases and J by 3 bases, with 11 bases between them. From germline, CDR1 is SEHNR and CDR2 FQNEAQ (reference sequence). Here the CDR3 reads CASSLDGGANEKLFF. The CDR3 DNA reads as TGTGCCAGCAGCTTGGACGGGGGAGCTAATGAAAAACTGTTTTTT. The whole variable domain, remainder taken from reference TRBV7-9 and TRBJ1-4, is DTGVSQNPRHKITKRGQNVTFRCDPISEHNRLYWYRQTLGQGPEFLTYFQNEAQLEKSRLLSDRFSAERPKGSFSTLEIQRTEQGDSAMYLCASSLDGGANEKLFFGSGTQLSVL.

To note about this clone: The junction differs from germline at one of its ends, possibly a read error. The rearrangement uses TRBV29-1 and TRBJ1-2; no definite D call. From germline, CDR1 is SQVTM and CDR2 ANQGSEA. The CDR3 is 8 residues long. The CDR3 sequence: CSVDLGGF. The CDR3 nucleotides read TGCAGCGTTGACCTAGGTGGCTTC.

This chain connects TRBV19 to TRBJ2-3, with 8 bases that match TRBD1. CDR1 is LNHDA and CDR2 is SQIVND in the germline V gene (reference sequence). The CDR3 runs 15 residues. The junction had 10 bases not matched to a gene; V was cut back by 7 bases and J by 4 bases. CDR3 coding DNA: TGTGCCAGTAACAGACAGGGGCAGGGGGCAGATACGCAGTATTTT. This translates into CASNRQGQGADTQYF.

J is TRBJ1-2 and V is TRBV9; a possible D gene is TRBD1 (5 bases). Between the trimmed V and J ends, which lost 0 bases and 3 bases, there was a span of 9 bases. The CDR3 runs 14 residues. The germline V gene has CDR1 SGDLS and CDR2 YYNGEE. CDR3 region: CASSVEAGDYGYTF. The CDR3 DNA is TGTGCCAGCAGCGTAGAAGCGGGGGACTATGGCTACACCTTC.

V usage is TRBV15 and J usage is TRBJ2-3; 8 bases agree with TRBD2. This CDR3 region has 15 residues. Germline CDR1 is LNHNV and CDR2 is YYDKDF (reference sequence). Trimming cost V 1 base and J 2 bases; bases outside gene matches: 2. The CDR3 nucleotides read TGTGCCACCAGCAGAGGAGCGGGGGACACAGATACGCAGTATTTT. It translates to CATSRGAGDTDTQYF.

As DNA, the CDR3 is TGTGCCAGCAGCCTCGGGACTAGCGGGGATACGCAGTATTTT. Translated, it gives CASSLGTSGDTQYF. This chain links TRBV13 with TRBJ2-3; 12 nucleotides align to TRBD2. Germline CDR1 PRHDT, CDR2 FYEKMQ (reference sequence). This CDR3 comprises 14 residues. Losses at the gene ends were 5 bases for V and 6 bases for J; bases not matched to a gene: 3. The whole variable domain, remainder taken from reference TRBV13 and TRBJ2-3, is AAGVIQSPRHLIKEKRETATLKCYPIPRHDTVYWYQQGPGQDPQFLISFYEKMQSDKGSIPDRFSAQQFSDYHSELNMSSLELGDSALYFCASSLGTSGDTQYFGPGTRLTVL.

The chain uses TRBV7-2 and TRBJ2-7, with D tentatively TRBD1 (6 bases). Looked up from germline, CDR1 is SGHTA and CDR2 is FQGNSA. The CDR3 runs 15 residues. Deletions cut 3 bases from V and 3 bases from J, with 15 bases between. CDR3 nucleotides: TGTGCCAGCAGCTTCGCGCTAACAGGGAACTACGAGCAGTACTTC. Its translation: CASSFALTGNYEQYF. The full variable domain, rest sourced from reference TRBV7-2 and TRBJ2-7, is GAGVSQSPSNKVTEKGKDVELRCDPISGHTALYWYRQSLGQGLEFLIYFQGNSAPDKSGLPSDRFSAERTGGSVSTLTIQRTQQEDSAVYLCASSFALTGNYEQYFGPGTRLTVT.

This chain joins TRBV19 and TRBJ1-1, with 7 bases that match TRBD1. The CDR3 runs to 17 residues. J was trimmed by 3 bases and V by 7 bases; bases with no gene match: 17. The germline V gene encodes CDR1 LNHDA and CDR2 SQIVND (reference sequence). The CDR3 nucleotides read TGTGCCAGTAATGGAGGTCAGGGGGATAATTGGCACACTGAAGCTTTCTTT. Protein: CASNGGQGDNWHTEAFF. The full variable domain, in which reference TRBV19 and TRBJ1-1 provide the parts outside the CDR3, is DGGITQSPKYLFRKEGQNVTLSCEQNLNHDAMYWYRQDPGQGLRLIYYSQIVNDFQKGDIAEGYSVSREKKESFPLTVTSAQKNPTAFYLCASNGGQGDNWHTEAFFGQGTRLTVV.

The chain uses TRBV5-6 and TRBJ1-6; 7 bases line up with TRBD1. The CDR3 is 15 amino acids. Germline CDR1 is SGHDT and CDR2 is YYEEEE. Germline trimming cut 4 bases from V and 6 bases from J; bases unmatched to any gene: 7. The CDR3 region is CASSVLTGINSPLHF. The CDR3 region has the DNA TGTGCCAGCAGCGTCTTGACAGGGATTAATTCACCCCTCCACTTT.

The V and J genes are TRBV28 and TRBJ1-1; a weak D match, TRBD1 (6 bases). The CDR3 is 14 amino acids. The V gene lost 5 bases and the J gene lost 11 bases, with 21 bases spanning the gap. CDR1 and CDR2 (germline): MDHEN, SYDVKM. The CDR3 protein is CASSSTQGPVRAFF. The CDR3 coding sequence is TGTGCCAGCAGTAGCACACAGGGCCCGGTAAGGGCTTTCTTT.

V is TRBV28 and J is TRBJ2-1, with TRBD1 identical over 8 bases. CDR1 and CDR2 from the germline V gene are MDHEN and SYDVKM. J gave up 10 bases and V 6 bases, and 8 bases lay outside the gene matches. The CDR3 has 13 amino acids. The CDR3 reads CASSSGQDDEQFF. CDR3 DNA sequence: TGTGCCAGCAGCTCGGGACAGGATGACGAGCAGTTCTTC.

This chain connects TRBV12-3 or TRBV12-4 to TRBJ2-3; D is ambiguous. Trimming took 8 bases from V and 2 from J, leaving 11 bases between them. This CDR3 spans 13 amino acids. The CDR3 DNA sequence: TGTGCCAGCGCCACCACTCACACAGATACGCAGTATTTT. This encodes CASATTHTDTQYF.

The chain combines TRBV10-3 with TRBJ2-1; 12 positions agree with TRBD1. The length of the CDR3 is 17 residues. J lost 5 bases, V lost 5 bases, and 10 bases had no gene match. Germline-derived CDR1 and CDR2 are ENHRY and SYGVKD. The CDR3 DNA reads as TGTGCCATCAGTCTTCCGACCGGGACAGGGGGCAACAATGAGCAGTTCTTC. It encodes CAISLPTGTGGNNEQFF.

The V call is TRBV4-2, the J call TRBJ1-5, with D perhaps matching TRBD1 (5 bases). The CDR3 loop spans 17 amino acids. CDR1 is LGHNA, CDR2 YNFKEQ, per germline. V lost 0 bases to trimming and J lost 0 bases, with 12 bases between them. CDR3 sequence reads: CASSQEIGAVSNQPQHF. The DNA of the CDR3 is TGTGCCAGCAGCCAAGAGATTGGGGCGGTTAGCAATCAGCCCCAGCATTTT.